This record looks at one T cell receptor (beta chain) sequence and its context. The specificity of this receptor is unknown. Within one base of it there is no much larger clone, and no base qualities were kept. The data are from a study of T cell repertoires and Cas9 in healthy adults listed by TCRdb under 2018. Study-wide context: Within the CD4 and CD8 compartments, SpCas9-reactive T cells were assessed for multi-effector potency, cytotoxicity and lineage determination. The study looked at preexisting T cell immunity to the Streptococcus pyogenes Cas9 nuclease (SpCas9), which is used in CRISPR gene editing. Results and caveats for the whole study, not just this receptor: SpCas9-reactive regulatory T cells were reported to mitigate proliferation and function of SpCas9-reactive effector T cells in vitro.

Healthy humans were used as donors in the study. V and J lose 1 base and 5 bases, and a span of 14 bases separates them. Based on the germline V gene, the CDR1 and CDR2 sequences are KGHSH and LQKENI. The CDR3 runs 15 residues from the cysteine to the phenylalanine. Left in the record is the CDR3 DNA by itself, 45 bases read in frame from the first base. Library creation used the immunoSEQ multiplex PCR assay. This immuneACCESS table, as held by TCRdb, lists in-frame sequences with V and J called but not all clones. Of the missing ones, under half trace to an unresolved V gene in checked studies; the others have no known cause. The sample records around 23,000 clones, 92% of which are singletons. The ten most abundant clones make up 0.84% of the sample.

This chain is built from TRBV18 and TRBJ2-5; the D gene is unclear. This sequence was found in a human donor in good health. The sequenced material came from CD4+ effector T cells (CD127+, CD25-, CD137-, CD154-) from PBMCs; culture status not recorded. The CDR3 loop reads CASSPLITVGETQYF. The nucleotide sequence is given as TGTGCCAGCTCACCACTGATAACGGTGGGGGAGACCCAGTACTTC.